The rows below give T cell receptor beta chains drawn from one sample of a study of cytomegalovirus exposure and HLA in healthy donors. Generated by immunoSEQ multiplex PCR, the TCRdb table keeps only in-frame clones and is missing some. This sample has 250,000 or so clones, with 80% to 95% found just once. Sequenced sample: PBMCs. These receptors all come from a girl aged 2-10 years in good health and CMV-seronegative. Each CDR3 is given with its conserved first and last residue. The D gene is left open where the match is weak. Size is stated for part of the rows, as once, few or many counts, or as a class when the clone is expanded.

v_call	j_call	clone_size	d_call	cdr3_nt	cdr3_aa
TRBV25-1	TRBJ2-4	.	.	TGTGCCAGCAGTCCGGGGGTCCACCTTACCAAAAACATTCAGTACTTC	CASSPGVHLTKNIQYF
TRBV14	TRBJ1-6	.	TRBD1	TGTGCCAGCGGGCTAACAGGGGAAAATTCACCCCTCCACTTT	CASGLTGENSPLHF
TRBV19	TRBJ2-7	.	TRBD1	TGTGCCAGTAGTATGGACAGGGTCTACGAGCAGTACTTC	CASSMDRVYEQYF
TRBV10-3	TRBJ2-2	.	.	TGTGCCACGACAGGGAACACCGGGGAGCTGTTTTTT	CATTGNTGELFF
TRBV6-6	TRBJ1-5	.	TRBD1	TGTGCCAGCACCCCGGGACAGTTCAATCAGCCCCAGCATTTT	CASTPGQFNQPQHF
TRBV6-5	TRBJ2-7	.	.	TGTGCCAGCAGGAAACAGGAATACTCCTACGAGCAGTACTTC	CASRKQEYSYEQYF
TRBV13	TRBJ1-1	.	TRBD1	TGTGCCAGCAGCGCAACCGGGACAGGATCCCACACTGAAGCTTTCTTT	CASSATGTGSHTEAFF
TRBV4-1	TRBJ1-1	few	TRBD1	TGCGCCAGCAGCCACAGGGGGCAGAACACTGAAGCTTTCTTT	CASSHRGQNTEAFF
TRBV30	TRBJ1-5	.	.	TGTGCCTGGACCGGGGGGAGGAATCAGCCCCAGCATTTT	CAWTGGRNQPQHF
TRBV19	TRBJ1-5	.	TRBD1	TGTGCCAGTAATGCAGGGGGTACCCAGCCCCAGCATTTT	CASNAGGTQPQHF
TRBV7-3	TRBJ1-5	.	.	TGTGCCAGCAGCTTAAATCCTAATCAGCCCCAGCATTTT	CASSLNPNQPQHF
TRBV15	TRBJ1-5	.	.	TGTGCCACCAGCAGAGAGGAGCCGTTTAGCAATCAGCCCCAGCATTTT	CATSREEPFSNQPQHF
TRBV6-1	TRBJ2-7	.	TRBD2	TGTGCCAGCCTTGGGGCGGGGGATCCCTCCTACGAGCAGTACTTC	CASLGAGDPSYEQYF
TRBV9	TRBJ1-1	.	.	TGTGCCAGCAGCGTAGGTCCCAGGGGCGATTATGAAGCTTTCTTT	CASSVGPRGDYEAFF
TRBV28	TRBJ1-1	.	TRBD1	TGTGCCAGCAGTTTGACAGGGGGGAACACTGAAGCTTTCTTT	CASSLTGGNTEAFF
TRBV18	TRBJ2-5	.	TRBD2	TGTGCCAGCTCCGGACTAGCGGGGCCTACTGAGACCCAGTACTTC	CASSGLAGPTETQYF
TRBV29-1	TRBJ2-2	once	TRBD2	TGCAGCGTTGGCGCGGGGGGCGCAGGCGGGGAGCTGTTTTTT	CSVGAGGAGGELFF
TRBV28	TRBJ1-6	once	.	TGTGCCGCAGGATTCAGGGGCCATAATTCACCCCTCCACTTT	CAAGFRGHNSPLHF
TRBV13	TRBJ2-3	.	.	TGTGCCAGCAGCTCGACTGGCCGCACAGATACGCAGTATTTT	CASSSTGRTDTQYF
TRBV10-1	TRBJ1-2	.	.	TGCGCCAGACAGGGAGCTAACTATGGCTACACCTTC	CARQGANYGYTF
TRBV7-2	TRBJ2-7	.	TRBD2	TGTGCCAGCAGCCGGGGACTAGCGGCAACCTACGAGCAGTACTTC	CASSRGLAATYEQYF
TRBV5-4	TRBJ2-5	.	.	TGTGCCAGCAGCTTGGGCTTGGGACTGCAAGAGACCCAGTACTTC	CASSLGLGLQETQYF
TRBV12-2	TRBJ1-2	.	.	TGTGCAAGTCGCTTAGCCCGCAGGGGCTATGGCTACACCTTC	CASRLARRGYGYTF
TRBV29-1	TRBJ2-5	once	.	TGCAGCGTGACCGGGACTGCAGCCGAGACCCAGTACTTC	CSVTGTAAETQYF
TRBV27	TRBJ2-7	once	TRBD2	TGTGCCAGCAGTTTGGCGGGAGGGCCTTGGGAGCAGTACTTC	CASSLAGGPWEQYF
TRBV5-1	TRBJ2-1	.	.	TGCGCCAGCAGCGACGCCCAGGCGGGCAATGAGCAGTTCTTC	CASSDAQAGNEQFF
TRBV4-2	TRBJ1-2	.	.	TGTGCCAGCAGCCAAATGCTTGGAGTCACGGTGGATGGCTACACCTTC	CASSQMLGVTVDGYTF
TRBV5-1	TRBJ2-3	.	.	TGCGCCAGCAGCTCCTCACAGGGAACAGATACGCAGTATTTT	CASSSSQGTDTQYF
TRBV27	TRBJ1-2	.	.	TGTGCCAGCAGCCTAATAGGGGGGGAAGCTAACTATGGCTACACCTTC	CASSLIGGEANYGYTF
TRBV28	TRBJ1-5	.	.	TGTGCCAGCAGCACCCTGGCGCAGGGCCCTAATCAGCCCCAGCATTTT	CASSTLAQGPNQPQHF
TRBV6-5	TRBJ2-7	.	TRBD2	TGTGCCAGCAGCCGACTAGCGGGAGCCCACGAGCAGTACTTC	CASSRLAGAHEQYF
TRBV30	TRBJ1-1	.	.	TGTGCCTGGAGACCGGACAGGAACACTGAAGCTTTCTTT	CAWRPDRNTEAFF
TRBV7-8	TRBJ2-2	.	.	TGTGCCAGCAGCTTAGCCGTCGGGAGCGGCACCGGGGAGCTGTTTTTT	CASSLAVGSGTGELFF
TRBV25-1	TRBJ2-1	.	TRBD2	TGTGCCAGCAGTGACGCTAGCGGGGGCCCCTTCCTTTACAATGAGCAGTTCTTC	CASSDASGGPFLYNEQFF
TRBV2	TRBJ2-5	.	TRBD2	TGTGCCAGCAGGGGGACTAGCGGGATAGAAGAGACCCAGTACTTC	CASRGTSGIEETQYF
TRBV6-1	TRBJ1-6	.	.	TGTGCCACCACACTACAGGTCCCCGGATCACCCCTCCACTTT	CATTLQVPGSPLHF
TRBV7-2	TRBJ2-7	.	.	TGTGCCAGCAGCTCTAGGAATCTCCCTTACGAGCAGTACTTC	CASSSRNLPYEQYF
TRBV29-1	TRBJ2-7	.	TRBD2	TGCAAGCGGGGCCCTTACGAGCAGTACTTC	CKRGPYEQYF
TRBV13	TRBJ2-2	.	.	TGTGCCAGCAGCACCTCCCAGGGAACCGGGGAGCTGTTTTTT	CASSTSQGTGELFF
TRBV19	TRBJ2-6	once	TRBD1	TGTGCCAGTAGGGTCGGACAGGGAAGCTCTGGGGCCAACGTCCTGACTTTC	CASRVGQGSSGANVLTF
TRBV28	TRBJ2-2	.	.	TGTGCCAGCAGTTTACAGGGGGAGCTGTTTTTT	CASSLQGELFF
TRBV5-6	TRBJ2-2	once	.	TGTGCCAGCAGCTATCCGCAGATAGCGTCCGGCGGGGAGCTGTTTTTT	CASSYPQIASGGELFF
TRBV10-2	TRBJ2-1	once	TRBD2	TGCGCCAGCAGTGACCCCCTGGGGGGGTCCTACAATGAGCAGTTCTTC	CASSDPLGGSYNEQFF
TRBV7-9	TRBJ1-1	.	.	TGTGCCAGCAGCTTAGAAGGACTTCTGAACACTGAAGCTTTCTTT	CASSLEGLLNTEAFF
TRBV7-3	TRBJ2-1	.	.	TGTGCCAGCAGCTTATCTTTATACAATGAGCAGTTCTTC	CASSLSLYNEQFF
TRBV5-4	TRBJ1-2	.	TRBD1	TGTGCCACCTGGGGACAGGGGGCGGACTATGGCTACACCTTC	CATWGQGADYGYTF
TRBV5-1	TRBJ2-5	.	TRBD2	TGCGCCAGCAGCTTTAGCGGGGGGCAGGGAGAGACCCAGTACTTC	CASSFSGGQGETQYF
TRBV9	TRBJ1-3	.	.	TGTGCCAGCAGCGTAGATGTCGCAGGGTCTCCTGGAAACACCATATATTTT	CASSVDVAGSPGNTIYF
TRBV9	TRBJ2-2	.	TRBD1	TGTGCCAGCAGCCTAGGGACAGGGGTTATAACCGGGGAGCTGTTTTTT	CASSLGTGVITGELFF
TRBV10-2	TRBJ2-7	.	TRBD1	TGCGCCAGCACCCCAGGACAGGGGGCTTCCTACGAGCAGTACTTC	CASTPGQGASYEQYF
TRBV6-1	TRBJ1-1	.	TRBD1	TGTGCCAGCACCGGACAGGGGACGTCTTTCTTT	CASTGQGTSFF
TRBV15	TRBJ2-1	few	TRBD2	TGTGCCACCAGCAGGGCTGGACTAGCGGGATACAATGAGCAGTTCTTC	CATSRAGLAGYNEQFF
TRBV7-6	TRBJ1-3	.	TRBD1	TGTGCCAGCAGCTTAGGACAGGGCACTGGAAACACCATATATTTT	CASSLGQGTGNTIYF